This is a list of T cell receptor beta chains from one sample in a study of blood T cell repertoires in COVID-19. Assay: immunoSEQ multiplex PCR; the TCRdb copy retains only in-frame clones and omits some. The data hold roughly 500,000 clones, with approximately 92% observed a single time. The source material was peripheral blood. These receptors all come from a man between 18 and 35 years old with COVID-19, enrolled during active disease. Each CDR3 is given with its conserved first and last residue.

CDR3aa,j_gene,v_gene
CASSFPRLGRGSPLHF,TRBJ1-6,TRBV7-8
CASRDRVEGTDTQYF,TRBJ2-3,TRBV6-6
CASSPHRENGYTF,TRBJ1-2,TRBV12-3/TRBV12-4
CASSQDHGASGANVLTF,TRBJ2-6,TRBV3-1/TRBV3-2
CASSPVSGGGPRDENYEQYF,TRBJ2-7,TRBV6-6
CASSATQGSEYEQYF,TRBJ2-7,TRBV18
CASLRQGPTDTQYF,TRBJ2-3,TRBV6-5
CATSEASRSYEQYF,TRBJ2-7,TRBV24-1
CASSLAGGPTDTQYF,TRBJ2-3,TRBV11-3
CATSDGTGVLTDTQYF,TRBJ2-3,TRBV24-1
CASSLTGVAGGGTDTQYF,TRBJ2-3,TRBV7-3
CASRSGSGTDTQYF,TRBJ2-3,TRBV5-4
CASSLTRVSSYEQYF,TRBJ2-7,TRBV6-6
CASSAGQGLNTEAFF,TRBJ1-1,TRBV9
CASSQNIGGGANTEAFF,TRBJ1-1,TRBV4-1
CASSMERSSYEQYF,TRBJ2-7,TRBV19
CAISESLLSQYTEAFF,TRBJ1-1,TRBV10-3
CAISDIQREGLYNEQFF,TRBJ2-1,TRBV10-3
CASTNRQGPDTQYF,TRBJ2-3,TRBV11-2
CASGPGPGQPQHF,TRBJ1-5,TRBV6-5
CSVVDRGLNGYTF,TRBJ1-2,TRBV29-1
CATSRGGTGRNSPLHF,TRBJ1-6,TRBV15
CASSSQDTYSPLHF,TRBJ1-6,TRBV2
CSVEEIGLAGFYNNEQFF,TRBJ2-1,TRBV29-1
CASSESEIGLAYNEQFF,TRBJ2-1,TRBV10-2
CASSMRHREFTEAFF,TRBJ1-1,TRBV19
CASPGTGKLREQYF,TRBJ2-7,TRBV10-1
CASKQDRTDTQYF,TRBJ2-3,TRBV5-1
CASSSRTGGQYEQYF,TRBJ2-7,TRBV5-1
CASSFAGRSSYEQYF,TRBJ2-7,TRBV21-1
CASSPSGGSTDTQYF,TRBJ2-3,TRBV18
CASKIYPGQGSSYNEQFF,TRBJ2-1,TRBV27
CASSEASRWALNTGELFF,TRBJ2-2,TRBV2
CASSLGSLAGGLNTQYF,TRBJ2-3,TRBV7-2
CASSRTSGSTLLDNEQFF,TRBJ2-1,TRBV2
CASSLLQGVVGYTF,TRBJ1-2,TRBV7-9
CSASREDGYTF,TRBJ1-2,TRBV20-1
CASSLEISGYTF,TRBJ1-2,TRBV12-3/TRBV12-4
CASSFGTGGETQYF,TRBJ2-5,TRBV7-9
CASSSATGAQTQYF,TRBJ2-5,TRBV27
CASSRSGGASYEQYF,TRBJ2-7,TRBV5-1
CASSLLAGVSEQYF,TRBJ2-7,TRBV5-6
CASSKATTSGSTNTGELFF,TRBJ2-2,TRBV21-1
CASSGGVVSTDTQYF,TRBJ2-3,TRBV13
CATSAGTSGVRETQYF,TRBJ2-5,TRBV15
CASSLDRGGTGELFF,TRBJ2-2,TRBV6-5
CASSSGQGRNEQYF,TRBJ2-7,TRBV28
CASSLVLVRGTQYF,TRBJ2-5,TRBV7-6
CASILGRTGNTIYF,TRBJ1-3,TRBV7-9
CSVVSLGTEAFF,TRBJ1-1,TRBV29-1
CASSLDYQETQYF,TRBJ2-5,TRBV7-9
CASRGDRGPIEQHF,TRBJ1-5,TRBV19
CASSPDPGTGGNEQFF,TRBJ2-1,TRBV5-4
CASSLWADRDKTQYF,TRBJ2-5,TRBV27
CASSLFPSDEQFF,TRBJ2-1,TRBV7-2
CASSLSSGYTGELFF,TRBJ2-2,TRBV5-4
CATSDFDQPQHF,TRBJ1-5,TRBV24-1